This TCR beta chain originates from a study of T cell responses to AZD1222 COVID-19 vaccine. At the level of the study: Pooling of second doses given at about 4 or about 12 weeks was done.

V was pared by 2 bases and J by 3 bases, with 4 bases between. The germline V gene has CDR1 LGHDT and CDR2 YNNKEL (reference sequence). This CDR3 is 13 amino acids long. Sequenced by immunoSEQ multiplex PCR; TCRdb stores in-frame clones only, minus some. Counted here are roughly 120,000 clones, roughly 89% occurring once; the ten biggest clones make up roughly 4.5%. Study conclusions and caveats: Spike-specific TCR breadth and depth rose after two AZD1222 doses. Donor demographics were predominantly white British with a female majority; clonal diversity may be underestimated.

This clone was observed a handful of times. As yet, its antigen is unknown. Sequences were derived from peripheral blood, sampled on day 0 of AZD1222 vaccination. V is TRBV3-1 (or the pseudogene TRBV3-2) and J is TRBJ2-2; D unclear. The origin of this receptor is an adult in good health. The CDR3, as DNA: TGTGCCAGCAGCCAAATCGACACCGGGGAGCTGTTTTTT. Translated, it gives CASSQIDTGELFF.